This TCR beta chain came from a study of blood T cell repertoires in COVID-19. As handled by the study authors: Using reference gene primer amplification, nucleated cell counts were estimated. TCRdb's table, derived via immunoSEQ multiplex PCR, lists solely in-frame clones and lacks some. V and J calls and clone size come straight from that table; D and trimming were deduced from the DNA. The repertoire consists of about 220,000 clones, with around 83% occurring once and the leading ten covering approximately 1.3%. Sequences were obtained from PBMCs or T cells enriched from blood (not recorded which). This receptor was taken from a woman in her 40s with acute COVID-19.

In DNA, the CDR3 is TGTGCCAGCAGCTTAGGCGGGAGTGGGAGGGAGACCCAGTACTTC. This gives the protein CASSLGGSGRETQYF. The chain has TRBV5-6 and TRBJ2-5; 7 positions agree with TRBD2. With V trimmed by 2 bases and J by 5 bases, 9 bases remained unmatched. The CDR3 loop spans 15 amino acids. Germline CDR1 is SGHDT and CDR2 is YYEEEE.